The source of this T cell receptor beta chain is a study of shared clonotypes between healthy human individuals. Trimming cost V 0 bases and J 5 bases; bases outside gene matches: 4. Germline CDR1 reads SEHNR; CDR2 reads FQNEAQ (reference sequence). The CDR3 has 17 residues. Naive CD8 isolation took CD45RO-negative cells positively selected for CCR7 and excluded terminally differentiated effector memory CD45RA+ cells. Remarks on this clone: Antigen unknown.

Sequenced by immunoSEQ multiplex PCR; TCRdb stores in-frame clones only, minus some. The table has approximately 720,000 clones, under 95% seen once. Regarding the study as a whole: At large depth, rarefaction still showed sorted-subset sequencing to be incomplete.

This receptor was taken from a man aged 25 to 40 in good health. The rearrangement links TRBV7-9 to TRBJ2-3; 14 nucleotides agree with TRBD2. The specimen was naive CD8+ T cells sorted from blood. The CDR3: CASSLAPGLAGEDTQYF. CDR3 in DNA: TGTGCCAGCAGCTTAGCCCCGGGACTAGCGGGAGAAGATACGCAGTATTTT.